This TCR beta chain is drawn from a study of vaccination and CD4 T cells after COVID-19. Turning to the study itself: After nasal swab PCR-confirmed SARS-CoV-2, under ten convalescents had mild disease and one severe. Convalescent cases consisted of six males and four females, of whom two were Hispanic. Participants were administered two doses of either the BNT162b2 or the mRNA-1273 vaccine. Cellular stimulation was performed using overlapping spike peptides derived from SARS-CoV-2, HCoV-NL63, HCoV-OC43 and HCoV-229E.

Sequencing of cultured CD4+ T cell DNA used the Oncomine TCR Beta short-read assay. TCRdb called the PCR reads again in MiXCR, with one record for every CDR3 protein. This table holds 12,000 to 15,000 distinct CDR3 sequences, about 55% found once. Specified treatment: approximately nine-day PBMC culture with coronavirus spike peptide pools or control peptides (ViraFEST assay). Per germline, CDR1 MNHEY and CDR2 SVGAGI. CDR3 length: 15 amino acids. Trimming cost V 0 bases and J 3 bases; bases outside gene matches: 2. Regarding this clonotype: No antigen is known for it.

The chain carries TRBV6-5 and TRBJ1-5; 7 positions agree with TRBD1. The sequence was obtained from a human donor who had recovered from COVID-19. This material consisted of CD4+ T cells from blood, cultured in vitro, taken before SARS-CoV-2 vaccination. CDR3 sequence (DNA): TGTGCCAGCAGTTACTCAGACAGGGACAATCAGCCCCAGCATTTT. It is translated as CASSYSDRDNQPQHF.